This TCR beta chain was sequenced in a study of patients and donors after allogeneic stem cell transplantation. V shed 3 bases and J 3 bases; nucleotides not matched to a gene: 10. Germline lookup yields CDR1 LGHNA and CDR2 YSLEER. The CDR3 totals 17 residues. Each CDR3 protein is one row after TCRdb ran MiXCR on the RT-PCR reads. The sample yields about 230,000 distinct CDR3 sequences, 14% seen once. The receptor was derived from a human donor who was either an allogeneic HSCT recipient or a stem cell or donor lymphocyte infusion donor (not recorded which). It is not recorded whose cells these are; they may come from a transplant donor. Sequenced input: blood, either unsorted or a sorted T cell fraction (not recorded which). This chain uses TRBV4-3 with TRBJ1-4; TRBD1 aligns across 7 bases. DNA of the CDR3: TGCGCCAGCAGCCATTCGGGGACAGATCCTTCTAATGAAAAACTGTTTTTT. The encoded protein is CASSHSGTDPSNEKLFF.